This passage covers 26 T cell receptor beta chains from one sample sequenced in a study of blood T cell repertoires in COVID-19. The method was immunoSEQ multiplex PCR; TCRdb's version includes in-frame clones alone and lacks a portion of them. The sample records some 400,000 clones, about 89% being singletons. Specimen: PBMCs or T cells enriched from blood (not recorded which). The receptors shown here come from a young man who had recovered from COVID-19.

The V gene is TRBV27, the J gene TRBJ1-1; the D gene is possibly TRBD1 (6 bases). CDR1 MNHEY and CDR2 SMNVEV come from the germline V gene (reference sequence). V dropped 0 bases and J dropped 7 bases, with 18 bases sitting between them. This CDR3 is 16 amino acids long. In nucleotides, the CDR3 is TGTGCCAGCAGTTTATCGGGGGGGCCCTTCTTTGGTGAAGCTTTCTTT. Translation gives CASSLSGGPFFGEAFF.

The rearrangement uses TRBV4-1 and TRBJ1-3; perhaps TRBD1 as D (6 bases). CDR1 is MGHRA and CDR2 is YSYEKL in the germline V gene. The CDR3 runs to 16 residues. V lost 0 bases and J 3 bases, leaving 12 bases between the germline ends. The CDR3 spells CASSQDRGADGNTIYF. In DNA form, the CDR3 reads TGCGCCAGCAGCCAAGATCGGGGGGCGGATGGAAACACCATATATTTT.

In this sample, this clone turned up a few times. The chain's CDR3 is CAWSVRGKGATNEKLFF. The CDR3 DNA reads TGTGCCTGGAGTGTGCGGGGAAAAGGAGCAACTAATGAAAAACTGTTTTTT. The chain couples TRBV30 to TRBJ1-4; no firm D call. The germline V and J ends were trimmed by 0 bases and 0 bases, with 14 bases remaining between them. Germline assignment: CDR1 GTSNPN and CDR2 SVGIG (reference sequence). This CDR3 spans 17 amino acids.

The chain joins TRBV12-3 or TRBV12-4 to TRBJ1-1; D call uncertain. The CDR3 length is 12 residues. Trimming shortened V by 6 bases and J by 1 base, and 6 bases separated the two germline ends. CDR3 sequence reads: CASRRENTEAFF. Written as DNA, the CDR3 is TGTGCCAGCAGGCGAGAGAACACTGAAGCTTTCTTT.

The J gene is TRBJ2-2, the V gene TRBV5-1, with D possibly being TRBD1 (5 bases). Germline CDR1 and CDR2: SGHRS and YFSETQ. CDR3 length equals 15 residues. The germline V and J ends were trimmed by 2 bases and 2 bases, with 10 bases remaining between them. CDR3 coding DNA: TGCGCCAGCAGCTTCGGCAGGGAAAACACCGGGGAGCTGTTTTTT. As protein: CASSFGRENTGELFF. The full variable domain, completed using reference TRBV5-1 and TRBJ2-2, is KAGVTQTPRYLIKTRGQQVTLSCSPISGHRSVSWYQQTPGQGLQFLFEYFSETQRNKGNFPGRFSGRQFSNSRSEMNVSTLELGDSALYLCASSFGRENTGELFFGEGSRLTVL.

DNA for the CDR3: TGTGCCAGCAGCTCGTTACTAATGACTGGGGCCAACGTCCTGACTTTC. The encoded protein is CASSSLLMTGANVLTF. This chain joins TRBV5-4 and TRBJ2-6; D uncertain. This CDR3 spans 16 amino acids. Germline V lookup: CDR1 SGHNT, CDR2 YYREEE (reference sequence). Trimming took 3 bases from V and 2 from J, leaving 12 bases between them.

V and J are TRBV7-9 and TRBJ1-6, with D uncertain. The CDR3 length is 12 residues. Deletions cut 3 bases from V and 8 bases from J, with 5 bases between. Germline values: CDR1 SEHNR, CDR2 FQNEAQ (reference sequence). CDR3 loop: CASSFGDSPLHF. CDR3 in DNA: TGTGCCAGCAGCTTCGGTGATTCACCCCTCCACTTT.

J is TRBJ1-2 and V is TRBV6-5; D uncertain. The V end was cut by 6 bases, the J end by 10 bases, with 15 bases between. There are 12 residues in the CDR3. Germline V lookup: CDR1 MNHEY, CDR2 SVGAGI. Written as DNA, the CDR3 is TGTGCCAGCAGAGAGGTGATAATGGACTACACCTTC. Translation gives CASREVIMDYTF.

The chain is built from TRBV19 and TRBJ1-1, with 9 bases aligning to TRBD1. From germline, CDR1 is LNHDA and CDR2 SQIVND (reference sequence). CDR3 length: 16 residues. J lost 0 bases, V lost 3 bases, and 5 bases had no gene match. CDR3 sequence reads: CASSILGTGMNTEAFF. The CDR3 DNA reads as TGTGCCAGTAGTATCCTAGGGACAGGGATGAACACTGAAGCTTTCTTT.

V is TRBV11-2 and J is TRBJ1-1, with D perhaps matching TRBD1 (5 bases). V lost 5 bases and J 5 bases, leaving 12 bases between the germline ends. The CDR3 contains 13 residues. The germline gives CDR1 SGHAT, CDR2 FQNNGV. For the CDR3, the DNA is TGTGCCAGCAGCATAAGGGGTGAAACTGAAGCTTTCTTT. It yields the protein CASSIRGETEAFF.

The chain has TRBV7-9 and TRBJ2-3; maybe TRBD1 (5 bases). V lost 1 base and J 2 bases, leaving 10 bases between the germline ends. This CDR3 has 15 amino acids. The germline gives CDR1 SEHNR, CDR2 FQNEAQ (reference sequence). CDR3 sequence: CASSLGFRATDTQYF. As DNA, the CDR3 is TGTGCCAGCAGCTTAGGGTTCAGGGCCACAGATACGCAGTATTTT. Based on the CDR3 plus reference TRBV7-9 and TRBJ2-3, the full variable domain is DTGVSQNPRHKITKRGQNVTFRCDPISEHNRLYWYRQTLGQGPEFLTYFQNEAQLEKSRLLSDRFSAERPKGSFSTLEIQRTEQGDSAMYLCASSLGFRATDTQYFGPGTRLTVL.

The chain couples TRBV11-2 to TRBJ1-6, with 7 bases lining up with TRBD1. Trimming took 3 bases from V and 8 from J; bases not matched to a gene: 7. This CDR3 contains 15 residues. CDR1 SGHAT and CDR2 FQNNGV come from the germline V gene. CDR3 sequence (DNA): TGTGCCAGCAGCTTCCAGGGGGGACGTGATTCACCCCTCCACTTT. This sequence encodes CASSFQGGRDSPLHF. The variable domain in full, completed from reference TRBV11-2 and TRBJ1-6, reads EAGVAQSPRYKIIEKRQSVAFWCNPISGHATLYWYQQILGQGPKLLIQFQNNGVVDDSQLPKDRFSAERLKGVDSTLKIQPAKLEDSAVYLCASSFQGGRDSPLHFGNGTRLTVT.

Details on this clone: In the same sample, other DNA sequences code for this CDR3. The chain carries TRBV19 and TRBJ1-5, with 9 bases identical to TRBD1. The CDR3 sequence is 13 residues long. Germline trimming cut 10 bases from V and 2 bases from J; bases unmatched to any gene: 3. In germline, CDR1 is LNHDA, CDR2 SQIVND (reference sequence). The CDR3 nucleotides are TGTGCCACGCGGGACAGGGGCAATCAGCCCCAGCATTTT. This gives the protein CATRDRGNQPQHF. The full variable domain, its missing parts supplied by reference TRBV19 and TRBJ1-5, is DGGITQSPKYLFRKEGQNVTLSCEQNLNHDAMYWYRQDPGQGLRLIYYSQIVNDFQKGDIAEGYSVSREKKESFPLTVTSAQKNPTAFYLCATRDRGNQPQHFGDGTRLSIL.

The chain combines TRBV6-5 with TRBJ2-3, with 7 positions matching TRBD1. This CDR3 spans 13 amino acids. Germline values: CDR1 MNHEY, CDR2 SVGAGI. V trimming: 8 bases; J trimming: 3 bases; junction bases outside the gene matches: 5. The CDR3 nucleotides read TGTGCCAGCGGGACAGCTACTACAGATACGCAGTATTTT. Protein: CASGTATTDTQYF.

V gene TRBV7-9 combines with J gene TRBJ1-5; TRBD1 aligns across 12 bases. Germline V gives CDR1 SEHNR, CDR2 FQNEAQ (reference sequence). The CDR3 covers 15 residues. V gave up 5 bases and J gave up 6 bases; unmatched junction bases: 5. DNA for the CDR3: TGTGCCAGCAGCCCCGGGACAGGGGGCCGTCAGCCCCAGCATTTT. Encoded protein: CASSPGTGGRQPQHF.

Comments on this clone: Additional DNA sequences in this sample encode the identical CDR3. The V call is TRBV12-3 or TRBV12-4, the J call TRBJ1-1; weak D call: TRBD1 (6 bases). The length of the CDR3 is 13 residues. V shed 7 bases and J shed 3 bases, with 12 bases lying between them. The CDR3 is CASTLQGDTEAFF. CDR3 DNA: TGTGCCAGCACCCTACAGGGAGACACTGAAGCTTTCTTT.

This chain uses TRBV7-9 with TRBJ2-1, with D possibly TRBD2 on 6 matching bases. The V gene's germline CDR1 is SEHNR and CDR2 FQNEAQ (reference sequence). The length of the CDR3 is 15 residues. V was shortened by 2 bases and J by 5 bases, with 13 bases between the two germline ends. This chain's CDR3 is CASSLFLARNNEQFF. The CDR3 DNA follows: TGTGCCAGCAGCTTATTCCTAGCGCGAAACAATGAGCAGTTCTTC. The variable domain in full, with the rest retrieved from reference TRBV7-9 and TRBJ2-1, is DTGVSQNPRHKITKRGQNVTFRCDPISEHNRLYWYRQTLGQGPEFLTYFQNEAQLEKSRLLSDRFSAERPKGSFSTLEIQRTEQGDSAMYLCASSLFLARNNEQFFGPGTRLTVL.

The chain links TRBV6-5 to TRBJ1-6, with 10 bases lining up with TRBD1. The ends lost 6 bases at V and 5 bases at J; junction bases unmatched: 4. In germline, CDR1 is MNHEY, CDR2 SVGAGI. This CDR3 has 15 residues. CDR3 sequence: CASSTGQGHNSPLHF. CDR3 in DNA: TGTGCCAGCAGCACGGGACAGGGGCATAATTCACCCCTCCACTTT.

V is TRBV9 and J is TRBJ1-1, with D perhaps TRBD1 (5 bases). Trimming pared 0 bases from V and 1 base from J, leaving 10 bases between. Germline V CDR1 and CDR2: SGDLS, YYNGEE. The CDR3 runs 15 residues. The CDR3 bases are TGTGCCAGCAGCGTAGGAGGAGGGGCGAACACTGAAGCTTTCTTT. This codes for CASSVGGGANTEAFF.

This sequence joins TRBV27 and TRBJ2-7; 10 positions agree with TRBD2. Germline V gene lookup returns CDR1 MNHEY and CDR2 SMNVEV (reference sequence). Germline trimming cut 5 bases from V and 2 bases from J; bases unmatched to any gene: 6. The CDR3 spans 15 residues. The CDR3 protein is CASSQAGGTPYEQYF. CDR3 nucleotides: TGTGCCAGCAGTCAAGCGGGGGGGACTCCCTACGAGCAGTACTTC.

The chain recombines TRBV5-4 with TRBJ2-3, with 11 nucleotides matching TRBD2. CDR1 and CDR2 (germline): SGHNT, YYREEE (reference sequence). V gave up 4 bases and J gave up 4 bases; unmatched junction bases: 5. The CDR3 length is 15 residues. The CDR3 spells CASSPPTSGADTQYF. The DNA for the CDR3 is TGTGCCAGCAGCCCTCCGACTAGCGGGGCAGATACGCAGTATTTT.

DNA of the CDR3: TGTGCCACCTTGCGGCGGCCACGCTCCTATAATTCACCCCTCCACTTT. It codes for CATLRRPRSYNSPLHF. The gene calls are TRBV2 and TRBJ1-6; D is undetermined. This CDR3 region has 16 residues. Trimming shortened V by 10 bases and J by 0 bases, and 16 bases separated the two germline ends. CDR1 and CDR2 from the germline V gene are SNHLY and FYNNEI.

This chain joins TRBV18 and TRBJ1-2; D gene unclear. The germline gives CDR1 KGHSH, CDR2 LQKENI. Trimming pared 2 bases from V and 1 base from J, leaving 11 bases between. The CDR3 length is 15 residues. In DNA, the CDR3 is TGTGCCAGCTCACCATCTCCAGGCGATAACTATGGCTACACCTTC. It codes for CASSPSPGDNYGYTF.

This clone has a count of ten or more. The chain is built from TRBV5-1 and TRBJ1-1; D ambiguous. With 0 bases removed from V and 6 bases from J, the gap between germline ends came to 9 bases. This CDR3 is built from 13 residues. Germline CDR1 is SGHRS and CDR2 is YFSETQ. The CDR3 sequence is CASSLATVAEAFF. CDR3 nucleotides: TGCGCCAGCAGCTTGGCCACGGTGGCTGAAGCTTTCTTT.

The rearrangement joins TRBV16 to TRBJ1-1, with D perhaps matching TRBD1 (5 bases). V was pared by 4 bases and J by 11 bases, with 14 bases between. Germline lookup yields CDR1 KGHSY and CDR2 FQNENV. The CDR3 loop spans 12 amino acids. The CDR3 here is CASSPSRVGAFF. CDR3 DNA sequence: TGTGCCAGCAGCCCTTCCAGGGTTGGGGCTTTCTTT.

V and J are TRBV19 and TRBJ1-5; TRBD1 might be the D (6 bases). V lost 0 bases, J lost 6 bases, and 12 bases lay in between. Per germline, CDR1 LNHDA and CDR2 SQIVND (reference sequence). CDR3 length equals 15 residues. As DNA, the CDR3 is TGTGCCAGTAGTATAGAGGGGGCGCAGCGTCAGCCCCAGCATTTT. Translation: CASSIEGAQRQPQHF.